This TCR beta chain was identified during a study of blood T cell repertoires in COVID-19. The wider study: COVID-19 samples collected from the United States, Italy and Spain covered acute and convalescent phases.

Between the trimmed V and J ends, which lost 0 bases and 0 bases, there was a span of 6 bases. Germline loops: CDR1 SGHRS, CDR2 YFSETQ. This CDR3 comprises 14 residues. Method: immunoSEQ multiplex PCR; TCRdb's copy keeps in-frame clones and lacks some. This table has approximately 170,000 clones, roughly 84% appearing once. The chain joins TRBV5-1 to TRBJ1-2; D not certain. This TCR came from a woman aged 80 or over with active or convalescent COVID-19. Sequences were obtained from peripheral blood. CDR3 sequence: CASSLGSSNYGYTF. CDR3 in DNA: TGCGCCAGCAGCTTGGGCAGTTCTAACTATGGCTACACCTTC.